The TCR beta chain described here comes from a study of T cells in Graves' hyperthyroidism and ophthalmopathy. Thyroid ultrasound and orbital computed tomography, with clinical symptoms and serum thyroxine and TRAb, informed diagnoses. The CDR3 contains 14 residues. CDR1 SGHRS and CDR2 YFSETQ come from the germline V gene. Regarding the study as a whole: Model output signaled ophthalmopathy a median 6.5 months ahead of onset. Most clonotypes expanded in thyroid above 0.001 were likewise present in blood.

The source material, RNA transcripts, was used to amplify TCR beta CDR3 regions. With the HTBI primer set, the TCR CDR3 went through a first round of RT-PCR. MiXCR, applied by TCRdb to the multiplex PCR reads, yields one record per CDR3 protein. Here the sample spans under 300,000 distinct CDR3 sequences, approximately 23% being singletons. A remark on this clonotype: The target antigen is unknown. The germline gene is not matched at one end of the junction; a read error may be the cause.

Sequencing was carried out using blood. The receptor was derived from a man aged 30 to 45 with Graves' ophthalmopathy. The chain couples TRBV5-1 to TRBJ1-1; TRBD1 matches at 8 bases. CDR3 nucleotide sequence: TGCGCCAGCAGCTTGGACAGGGGGAACACTGGAGCTTTCTTT. Residues: CASSLDRGNTGAFF.